The 26 T cell receptor beta chains below all came from one sample that was sequenced in a study of identical twins. TCRdb independently ran MiXCR on the 5' RACE reads; one entry per CDR3 protein. Among 1.5 million to 2 million distinct CDR3 sequences listed, about 30% were seen once. The sequenced sample consisted of cord blood. These receptors were obtained from a newborn girl in good health.

This chain connects TRBV7-2 to TRBJ1-1; 7 bases agree with TRBD1. This CDR3 comprises 14 residues. V was clipped by 1 base and J by 11 bases; unmatched bases: 10. CDR1 SGHTA and CDR2 FQGNSA come from the germline V gene. The CDR3 reads CASSLGWLQGTAFF. DNA for the CDR3: TGTGCCAGCAGCTTAGGGTGGTTACAGGGGACGGCTTTCTTT.

The chain recombines TRBV7-2 with TRBJ2-5; perhaps D is TRBD1 or TRBD2 (5 bases each). V gave up 4 bases and J gave up 13 bases, with 13 bases separating them. The V gene's germline CDR1 is SGHTA and CDR2 FQGNSA. The CDR3 consists of 11 residues. CDR3 DNA sequence: TGTGCCAGCAGCTGGGGACGGGGTTTGTACTTC. Translating it yields CASSWGRGLYF.

This clonotype was picked up a small number of times. J is TRBJ2-1 and V is TRBV9; D uncertain. CDR1 SGDLS and CDR2 YYNGEE come from the germline V gene. V was clipped by 0 bases and J by 4 bases, with 14 bases between them. The CDR3 loop spans 16 amino acids. CDR3 region: CASSVVPNLGYNEQFF. DNA for the CDR3: TGTGCCAGCAGCGTAGTACCGAATTTGGGGTACAATGAGCAGTTCTTC.

The chain is built from TRBV12-3 or TRBV12-4 and TRBJ2-7, with 12 bases that match TRBD2. J was trimmed by 2 bases and V by 3 bases; bases with no gene match: 5. The CDR3 length is 16 residues. The CDR3: CASSFTSGRLPYEQYF. CDR3 sequence (DNA): TGTGCCAGCAGTTTTACTAGCGGGAGGCTTCCCTACGAGCAGTACTTC.

The chain links TRBV5-5 to TRBJ2-2, with D unresolved. Per the germline V gene, CDR1 is SGHKS and CDR2 is YYEKEE (reference sequence). The ends were cut back, 3 bases at V and 2 bases at J, with 5 bases in the middle. This CDR3 has 13 residues. DNA for the CDR3: TGTGCCAGCAGCTATATTAACACCGGGGAGCTGTTTTTT. Encoded protein: CASSYINTGELFF.

In this sample, this clonotype turned up a few times. V gene TRBV5-1 combines with J gene TRBJ2-7; D may be TRBD1 (5 bases). V gave up 4 bases and J gave up 1 base, with 18 bases separating them. Germline CDR1 reads SGHRS; CDR2 reads YFSETQ. CDR3 size: 16 residues. CDR3 sequence: CASSVAPKQESYEQYF. The CDR3 DNA reads TGCGCCAGCAGCGTCGCACCAAAACAGGAGTCCTACGAGCAGTACTTC. The complete variable domain, with remaining parts taken from reference TRBV5-1 and TRBJ2-7, reads KAGVTQTPRYLIKTRGQQVTLSCSPISGHRSVSWYQQTPGQGLQFLFEYFSETQRNKGNFPGRFSGRQFSNSRSEMNVSTLELGDSALYLCASSVAPKQESYEQYFGPGTRLTVT.

The sample holds many counts of this clonotype. At one boundary the junction diverges from the germline segment, which might be a read error. The chain employs TRBV6-6 and TRBJ1-2; 10 bases are a match to TRBD1. Germline V gene lookup returns CDR1 MNHNY and CDR2 SVGAGI (reference sequence). The CDR3 is made up of 15 amino acids. The CDR3 reads CASSPGQGVNYGYTF. The CDR3 DNA reads as TGCGCCAGCAGTCCCGGACAGGGGGTTAACTATGGCTACACCTTC.

The chain links TRBV12-3 or TRBV12-4 to TRBJ2-3; 11 bases align to TRBD1. The CDR3 contains 15 residues. J gave up 4 bases and V 7 bases, and 7 bases lay outside the gene matches. DNA of the CDR3: TGTGCCAGCAACTTAGGGGACAGGGGGGCAGATACGCAGTATTTT. This encodes CASNLGDRGADTQYF.

V gene TRBV5-6 combines with J gene TRBJ1-2; D is uncertain. From germline, CDR1 is SGHDT and CDR2 YYEEEE. The CDR3 is 15 amino acids. The germline V and J ends were trimmed by 4 bases and 4 bases, with 17 bases remaining between them. Here the CDR3 reads CASSPPSGSGYGYTF. In nucleotides, the CDR3 is TGTGCCAGCAGCCCCCCGTCGGGGTCGGGCTATGGCTACACCTTC.

This clonotype has only a few counts. The rearrangement uses TRBV5-5 and TRBJ1-6; D might be TRBD1 (6 bases). Trimming pared 0 bases from V and 10 bases from J, leaving 11 bases between. The CDR3 spans 14 residues. Per germline, CDR1 SGHKS and CDR2 YYEKEE (reference sequence). CDR3 amino acids: CASSLGAGVSPLHF. CDR3 DNA: TGTGCCAGCAGCTTGGGGGCAGGGGTCTCACCCCTCCACTTT. Variable domain in full (rest from reference TRBV5-5 and TRBJ1-6): DAGVTQSPTHLIKTRGQQVTLRCSPISGHKSVSWYQQVLGQGPQFIFQYYEKEERGRGNFPDRFSARQFPNYSSELNVNALLLGDSALYLCASSLGAGVSPLHFGNGTRLTVT.

The gene calls are TRBV2 and TRBJ1-5; TRBD1 matches 8 bases. This CDR3 region has 16 residues. The V gene's germline CDR1 is SNHLY and CDR2 FYNNEI. Trimming at V came to 1 base and at J to 2 bases, leaving 4 bases not matched to a gene. CDR3 sequence reads: CASSEENRGGNQPQHF. DNA of the CDR3: TGTGCCAGCAGTGAAGAGAACAGGGGGGGCAATCAGCCCCAGCATTTT.

The V call is TRBV29-1, the J call TRBJ2-1; unclear D gene. CDR3 length equals 10 residues. Germline loops: CDR1 SQVTM, CDR2 ANQGSEA. The V gene lost 5 bases and the J gene lost 13 bases, with 12 bases spanning the gap. The CDR3 reads CSVMELTQFF. In nucleotides, the CDR3 is TGCAGCGTTATGGAGTTAACCCAGTTCTTC.

The rearrangement links TRBV7-2 to TRBJ2-3; D call uncertain. The CDR3 is 15 amino acids. Trimming pared 1 base from V and 0 bases from J, leaving 8 bases between. CDR1 is SGHTA and CDR2 is FQGNSA in the germline V gene. The CDR3: CASSLDMVSTDTQYF. The DNA for the CDR3 is TGTGCCAGCAGCTTAGACATGGTGAGCACAGATACGCAGTATTTT.

J is TRBJ2-5 and V is TRBV29-1, with 10 bases matching TRBD1. In germline, CDR1 is SQVTM, CDR2 ANQGSEA. With V trimmed by 1 base and J by 5 bases, 7 bases remained unmatched. CDR3 length: 15 residues. CDR3 nucleotide sequence: TGCAGCGTTGAAGCACGGACAGGGGGTGGGGAGACCCAGTACTTC. This gives the protein CSVEARTGGGETQYF.

The V call is TRBV25-1, the J call TRBJ2-1, with 9 bases aligning to TRBD2. Looked up from germline, CDR1 is MGHDK and CDR2 is SYGVNS. Trimming at V came to 1 base and at J to 6 bases, leaving 7 bases not matched to a gene. There are 16 residues in the CDR3. CDR3: CASSEWGGRGSNEQFF. The CDR3 DNA is TGTGCCAGCAGTGAATGGGGCGGGAGGGGGTCCAATGAGCAGTTCTTC.

The chain links TRBV28 to TRBJ2-7; D perhaps matches TRBD1 (5 bases). The CDR3 contains 15 residues. From germline, CDR1 is MDHEN and CDR2 SYDVKM. With 5 bases removed from V and 7 bases from J, the gap between germline ends came to 21 bases. The CDR3 DNA reads TGTGCCAGCAGTAAAGATGGGAACAGGTTGGGGGAGCAGTACTTC. It encodes CASSKDGNRLGEQYF.

This clonotype has just a few counts. This rearrangement joins TRBV12-3 or TRBV12-4 to TRBJ2-4; TRBD1 is a possible D gene (6 bases). This CDR3 region has 14 residues. The V end was cut by 2 bases, the J end by 7 bases, with 12 bases between. The CDR3 DNA sequence: TGTGCCAGCAGTTTACGTTCCCAGGGGAACATTCAGTACTTC. Amino acid sequence: CASSLRSQGNIQYF.

In this sample, this clonotype turned up a few times. V usage is TRBV20-1 and J usage is TRBJ2-3; D gene uncertain. V was cut by 6 bases and J by 4 bases, with 8 bases left in between. The CDR3 has 11 residues. Germline CDR1 and CDR2: DFQATT and SNEGSKA (reference sequence). Here the CDR3 DNA reads TGCAGTGCCCCCATCGCAGATACGCAGTATTTT. Translation: CSAPIADTQYF.

The chain recombines TRBV12-3 or TRBV12-4 with TRBJ1-3; D is possibly TRBD1 (5 bases). The CDR3 runs to 14 residues. V lost 3 bases and J lost 4, with 10 bases in between. In nucleotides, the CDR3 is TGTGCCAGCAGTTTTCCGGGGCCCGGAAACACCATATATTTT. This sequence encodes CASSFPGPGNTIYF.

V usage is TRBV6-1 and J usage is TRBJ2-4; maybe TRBD1 (5 bases). The ends were cut back, 4 bases at V and 12 bases at J, with 10 bases in the middle. Per the germline V gene, CDR1 is MNHNS and CDR2 is SASEGT. The length of the CDR3 is 11 residues. The CDR3 region is CASSGKGSQYF. As DNA, the CDR3 is TGTGCCAGCAGTGGCAAGGGGTCTCAGTACTTC.

This clonotype was counted at least ten times. The gene calls are TRBV10-1 and TRBJ2-3; tentatively, D is TRBD2 (6 bases). CDR1 and CDR2 from the germline V gene are WNHNN and SYGVQD (reference sequence). The CDR3 loop spans 15 amino acids. The V end was cut by 0 bases, the J end by 1 base, with 8 bases between. DNA of the CDR3: TGCGCCAGCAGTGAGTCGGCTAGCGGCACAGATACGCAGTATTTT. Amino acid sequence: CASSESASGTDTQYF.

V usage is TRBV27 and J usage is TRBJ2-1; D assignment may be TRBD1 or TRBD2 (5 bases each). Germline CDR1 MNHEY, CDR2 SMNVEV (reference sequence). Trimming cost V 2 bases and J 3 bases, with 14 bases left between them. This CDR3 region has 16 residues. In DNA, the CDR3 is TGTGCCAGCAGTTTAGGGTTGGGGACCAACTACAATGAGCAGTTCTTC. It yields the protein CASSLGLGTNYNEQFF.

CDR3 sequence (DNA): TGTGCCAGCAGTCCCCGCAGGGGGCGCGGCTATGGCTACACCTTC. Translating it yields CASSPRRGRGYGYTF. The chain joins TRBV27 to TRBJ1-2, with 8 nucleotides matching TRBD1. The ends lost 5 bases at V and 4 bases at J; junction bases unmatched: 9. The V gene's germline CDR1 is MNHEY and CDR2 SMNVEV (reference sequence). The CDR3 spans 15 residues.

This clonotype has more than one count but fewer than ten. The gene calls are TRBV24-1 and TRBJ2-1, with TRBD1 identical over 8 bases. With 8 bases clipped from V and 0 bases from J, the junction kept 5 bases outside the gene matches. This CDR3 contains 15 residues. CDR1 and CDR2 from the germline V gene are KGHDR and SFDVKD. Written as DNA, the CDR3 is TGTGCCACCAAAGGGGGGACAGGCTCCTACAATGAGCAGTTCTTC. Residues: CATKGGTGSYNEQFF.

This chain links TRBV4-2 with TRBJ2-2; TRBD2 aligns across 12 bases. The CDR3 runs to 16 residues. V gave up 1 base and J gave up 7 bases; unmatched junction bases: 4. The germline V gene has CDR1 LGHNA and CDR2 YNFKEQ. The CDR3 DNA follows: TGTGCCAGCAGCCAAGCTAGCGGGAGGGCCGGCGGGGAGCTGTTTTTT. It codes for CASSQASGRAGGELFF.

This clonotype was detected a few times. The chain employs TRBV5-6 and TRBJ2-3; TRBD2 is a possible D gene (5 bases). The CDR3 is 14 residues long. Per the germline V gene, CDR1 is SGHDT and CDR2 is YYEEEE. V was cut by 2 bases and J by 3 bases, with 10 bases left in between. The CDR3 DNA reads as TGTGCCAGCAGCTTTGCCACTAGTACAGATACGCAGTATTTT. Protein sequence: CASSFATSTDTQYF.